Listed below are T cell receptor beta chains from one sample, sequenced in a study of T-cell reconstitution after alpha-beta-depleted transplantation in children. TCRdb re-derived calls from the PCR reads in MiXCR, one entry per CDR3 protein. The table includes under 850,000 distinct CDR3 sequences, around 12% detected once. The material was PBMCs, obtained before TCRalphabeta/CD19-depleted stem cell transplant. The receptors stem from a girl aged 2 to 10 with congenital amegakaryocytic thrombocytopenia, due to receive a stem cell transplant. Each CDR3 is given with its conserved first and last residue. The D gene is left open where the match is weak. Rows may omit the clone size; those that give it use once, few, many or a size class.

CDR3 protein: CASSLHEQYF
CDR3 DNA: TGTGCCAGCAGTCTCCACGAGCAGTACTTC
D gene: .
clone size: many
J gene: TRBJ2-7
V gene: TRBV28

CDR3 protein: CSDRQGVTDTQYF
CDR3 DNA: TGCAGCGACAGGCAGGGAGTCACAGATACGCAGTATTTT
D gene: .
clone size: many
J gene: TRBJ2-3
V gene: TRBV29-1

CDR3 protein: CASSAPDFNEQFF
CDR3 DNA: TGTGCCAGCAGCGCACCCGATTTTAATGAGCAGTTCTTC
D gene: .
clone size: many
J gene: TRBJ2-1
V gene: TRBV9

CDR3 protein: CASNRGEGSYEQYF
CDR3 DNA: TGTGCCAGCAACCGCGGGGAGGGGTCCTACGAGCAGTACTTC
D gene: TRBD2
clone size: few
J gene: TRBJ2-7
V gene: TRBV6-1

CDR3 protein: CSASGGSLGLAQREQFF
CDR3 DNA: TGCAGTGCTAGTGGGGGGAGCCTGGGACTAGCGCAGCGTGAGCAGTTCTTC
D gene: TRBD2
clone size: .
J gene: TRBJ2-1
V gene: TRBV20-1

CDR3 protein: CASRSGSWTDTQYF
CDR3 DNA: TGTGCCAGCAGGAGTGGGAGCTGGACAGATACGCAGTATTTT
D gene: .
clone size: many
J gene: TRBJ2-3
V gene: TRBV12-3/TRBV12-4

CDR3 protein: CASSLGAGGSGANVLTF
CDR3 DNA: TGCGCCAGCAGCTTGGGGGCAGGGGGCTCTGGGGCCAACGTCCTGACTTTC
D gene: TRBD1
clone size: many
J gene: TRBJ2-6
V gene: TRBV5-1

CDR3 protein: CASRHSGENTEAFF
CDR3 DNA: TGCGCCAGCAGACACTCGGGGGAGAACACTGAAGCTTTCTTT
D gene: .
clone size: .
J gene: TRBJ1-1
V gene: TRBV5-1

CDR3 protein: CSASRGSGSSEQFF
CDR3 DNA: TGCAGTGCTAGTAGGGGTAGCGGGAGCTCTGAGCAGTTCTTC
D gene: TRBD2
clone size: .
J gene: TRBJ2-1
V gene: TRBV20-1

CDR3 protein: CASSQGLAPYEQYF
CDR3 DNA: TGTGCCAGCTCACAAGGACTAGCGCCTTACGAGCAGTACTTC
D gene: TRBD2
clone size: .
J gene: TRBJ2-7
V gene: TRBV18

CDR3 protein: CASSTSGRSNEQYF
CDR3 DNA: TGTGCCAGCAGCACTAGCGGGAGGAGCAACGAGCAGTACTTC
D gene: TRBD2
clone size: few
J gene: TRBJ2-7
V gene: TRBV7-9

CDR3 protein: CSVELPGGGETQYF
CDR3 DNA: TGCAGCGTTGAATTACCGGGTGGGGGAGAGACCCAGTACTTC
D gene: .
clone size: few
J gene: TRBJ2-5
V gene: TRBV29-1

CDR3 protein: CASSITGTSGQNEQFF
CDR3 DNA: TGTGCCAGTAGTATAACCGGGACTAGCGGACAGAATGAGCAGTTCTTC
D gene: TRBD2
clone size: .
J gene: TRBJ2-1
V gene: TRBV19

CDR3 protein: CASSSRDSEHNEQFF
CDR3 DNA: TGTGCCAGCAGCTCTAGGGACTCTGAGCACAATGAGCAGTTCTTC
D gene: .
clone size: many
J gene: TRBJ2-1
V gene: TRBV6-1

CDR3 protein: CASRGPDVLGTEAFF
CDR3 DNA: TGCGCCAGCAGGGGACCGGACGTGTTGGGCACTGAAGCTTTCTTT
D gene: .
clone size: many
J gene: TRBJ1-1
V gene: TRBV5-1

CDR3 protein: CATSEDRALDTQYF
CDR3 DNA: TGTGCCACCAGCGAGGACAGGGCGTTAGATACGCAGTATTTT
D gene: TRBD1
clone size: many
J gene: TRBJ2-3
V gene: TRBV15

CDR3 protein: CSVFGGGHGYTF
CDR3 DNA: TGCAGCGTTTTTGGAGGGGGCCATGGCTACACCTTC
D gene: TRBD1
clone size: many
J gene: TRBJ1-2
V gene: TRBV29-1

CDR3 protein: CASSFVADPNEQFF
CDR3 DNA: TGCGCCAGCAGCTTCGTAGCGGATCCTAATGAGCAGTTCTTC
D gene: .
clone size: many
J gene: TRBJ2-1
V gene: TRBV5-1

CDR3 protein: CASSDVGGRAVNEQFF
CDR3 DNA: TGCGCCAGCAGCGATGTAGGCGGGAGGGCGGTGAATGAGCAGTTCTTC
D gene: TRBD2
clone size: .
J gene: TRBJ2-1
V gene: TRBV5-1

CDR3 protein: CASSLGTANYGYTF
CDR3 DNA: TGCGCCAGCAGCTTGGGGACAGCTAACTATGGCTACACCTTC
D gene: .
clone size: many
J gene: TRBJ1-2
V gene: TRBV5-1

CDR3 protein: CSASGLGYNEQFF
CDR3 DNA: TGCAGTGCCAGCGGACTAGGGTACAATGAGCAGTTCTTC
D gene: TRBD2
clone size: many
J gene: TRBJ2-1
V gene: TRBV20-1

CDR3 protein: CASSLGQGLGQETQYF
CDR3 DNA: TGTGCCAGCAGCTTAGGGCAGGGACTAGGGCAAGAGACCCAGTACTTC
D gene: TRBD2
clone size: .
J gene: TRBJ2-5
V gene: TRBV7-2

CDR3 protein: CASSQVRETQYF
CDR3 DNA: TGTGCCAGCAGCCAAGTTAGGGAGACCCAGTACTTC
D gene: .
clone size: many
J gene: TRBJ2-5
V gene: TRBV5-6

CDR3 protein: CSVDTGLEIYNEQFF
CDR3 DNA: TGCAGCGTTGACACGGGACTTGAGATTTACAATGAGCAGTTCTTC
D gene: .
clone size: many
J gene: TRBJ2-1
V gene: TRBV29-1

CDR3 protein: CASSSGTSGRGEQYF
CDR3 DNA: TGTGCCAGCAGTTCCGGGACTAGCGGGAGGGGAGAGCAGTACTTC
D gene: TRBD2
clone size: few
J gene: TRBJ2-7
V gene: TRBV27

CDR3 protein: CASSLEARSGGNEQFF
CDR3 DNA: TGCGCCAGCAGCTTGGAAGCGAGAAGCGGCGGCAATGAGCAGTTCTTC
D gene: .
clone size: many
J gene: TRBJ2-1
V gene: TRBV5-1

CDR3 protein: CASSWDREPNQPQHF
CDR3 DNA: TGTGCCAGCAGCTGGGACAGGGAACCGAATCAGCCCCAGCATTTT
D gene: TRBD1
clone size: many
J gene: TRBJ1-5
V gene: TRBV7-9

CDR3 protein: CASSRSTTTDNYGYTF
CDR3 DNA: TGCGCCAGCAGCCGATCGACCACGACAGACAACTATGGCTACACCTTC
D gene: .
clone size: .
J gene: TRBJ1-2
V gene: TRBV5-1

CDR3 protein: CASSAGNEQFF
CDR3 DNA: TGTGCCAGCAGCGCGGGCAATGAGCAGTTCTTC
D gene: .
clone size: many
J gene: TRBJ2-1
V gene: TRBV2

CDR3 protein: CASSNLEGYTDTQYF
CDR3 DNA: TGTGCCAGCAGCAACTTAGAGGGATACACAGATACGCAGTATTTT
D gene: .
clone size: .
J gene: TRBJ2-3
V gene: TRBV5-6

CDR3 protein: CASSPGMLVGNEQFF
CDR3 DNA: TGTGCCAGCTCACCGGGGATGTTGGTAGGAAACGAGCAGTTCTTC
D gene: .
clone size: many
J gene: TRBJ2-1
V gene: TRBV18

CDR3 protein: CASSVLFSDTIYF
CDR3 DNA: TGTGCCAGCAGCGTACTCTTTTCGGACACCATATATTTT
D gene: .
clone size: many
J gene: TRBJ1-3
V gene: TRBV12-3/TRBV12-4

CDR3 protein: CSARDRDTNSPLHF
CDR3 DNA: TGCAGCGCCCGGGACCGAGACACGAATTCACCCCTCCACTTT
D gene: .
clone size: many
J gene: TRBJ1-6
V gene: TRBV29-1

CDR3 protein: CASSQEYSTLGQFF
CDR3 DNA: TGTGCCAGCAGCCAAGAATATTCGACTCTGGGGCAGTTCTTC
D gene: .
clone size: .
J gene: TRBJ2-1
V gene: TRBV14

CDR3 protein: CASSLSNPQGGYTF
CDR3 DNA: TGTGCCAGCAGCCTATCGAACCCGCAGGGGGGCTACACCTTC
D gene: .
clone size: many
J gene: TRBJ1-2
V gene: TRBV3-1

CDR3 protein: CASSFPGLASYNEQFF
CDR3 DNA: TGTGCCAGCAGCTTCCCGGGACTAGCGAGTTACAATGAGCAGTTCTTC
D gene: TRBD2
clone size: many
J gene: TRBJ2-1
V gene: TRBV11-1

CDR3 protein: CASSFRDGKETQYF
CDR3 DNA: TGTGCCAGCAGTTTCCGGGACGGAAAAGAGACCCAGTACTTC
D gene: .
clone size: .
J gene: TRBJ2-5
V gene: TRBV12-3/TRBV12-4

CDR3 protein: CASSFQGQSQHF
CDR3 DNA: TGTGCCAGCAGTTTCCAGGGACAGAGCCAGCATTTT
D gene: TRBD1
clone size: few
J gene: TRBJ1-5
V gene: TRBV28

CDR3 protein: CATCQALTSGRRGNEQFF
CDR3 DNA: TGTGCCACCTGCCAAGCGCTGACTAGCGGGAGAAGAGGAAATGAGCAGTTCTTC
D gene: TRBD2
clone size: .
J gene: TRBJ2-1
V gene: TRBV3-1

CDR3 protein: CASSLAAAGTNEKLFF
CDR3 DNA: TGCGCCAGCAGCTTGGCGGCTGCAGGCACTAATGAAAAACTGTTTTTT
D gene: .
clone size: many
J gene: TRBJ1-4
V gene: TRBV5-1

CDR3 protein: CASELDGGYTF
CDR3 DNA: TGTGCCAGCGAACTGGACGGGGGCTACACCTTC
D gene: .
clone size: few
J gene: TRBJ1-2
V gene: TRBV7-9

CDR3 protein: CASSLEIRGPAKNIQYF
CDR3 DNA: TGTGCCAGCAGCTTAGAGATTCGGGGTCCCGCCAAAAACATTCAGTACTTC
D gene: .
clone size: many
J gene: TRBJ2-4
V gene: TRBV11-2

CDR3 protein: CANRLDRYNEQFF
CDR3 DNA: TGTGCCAACCGCTTGGACAGGTACAATGAGCAGTTCTTC
D gene: TRBD1
clone size: few
J gene: TRBJ2-1
V gene: TRBV2

CDR3 protein: CASSQGTGGSETQYF
CDR3 DNA: TGTGCCAGCAGCCAAGGGACAGGGGGATCGGAGACCCAGTACTTC
D gene: TRBD1
clone size: .
J gene: TRBJ2-5
V gene: TRBV7-9

CDR3 protein: CASRIPGGTGEYNEQFF
CDR3 DNA: TGTGCCAGCAGGATACCCGGAGGGACAGGGGAGTACAATGAGCAGTTCTTC
D gene: TRBD1
clone size: .
J gene: TRBJ2-1
V gene: TRBV12-3/TRBV12-4

CDR3 protein: CAISEVNTEAFF
CDR3 DNA: TGTGCCATCAGTGAGGTGAACACTGAAGCTTTCTTT
D gene: .
clone size: many
J gene: TRBJ1-1
V gene: TRBV10-3

CDR3 protein: CAWEEETQYF
CDR3 DNA: TGTGCCTGGGAAGAAGAGACCCAGTACTTC
D gene: .
clone size: few
J gene: TRBJ2-5
V gene: TRBV30

CDR3 protein: CASSPRTSMGNEQFF
CDR3 DNA: TGTGCCAGCAGCCCCCGGACTAGCATGGGAAATGAGCAGTTCTTC
D gene: TRBD2
clone size: few
J gene: TRBJ2-1
V gene: TRBV9